The clone carrying this T cell receptor (beta chain) was seen a handful of times. Its antigen remains unidentified. The data were taken from a study of T cell repertoires in cytomegalovirus infection. Whole-study context: Indications came from public TCR beta signatures; they pointed to CMV infection and to a matching HLA type.

A single record per CDR3 protein comes from TCRdb applying MiXCR to the reads. There are approximately 730,000 distinct CDR3 sequences in the sample; around a third occur only once, and 15% to 20% lies in the top ten. Overall study findings and caveats: CMV-specific TCR beta clonotypes restricted by HLA-C were the ones dominating the ex vivo response.

Losses at the gene ends were 1 base for V and 3 bases for J; bases not matched to a gene: 8. The CDR3 extends over 17 amino acids. In germline, CDR1 is MNHEY, CDR2 SVGEGT. This receptor was obtained from a human donor in good health (CMV status not recorded). Some clones in this sample may be carry-over from other donors' samples. The material was cultured PBMCs, obtained from culture after CMV antigen stimulation. V gene TRBV6-2 or TRBV6-3 combines with J gene TRBJ1-1; 10 nucleotides align to TRBD1. The DNA for the CDR3 is TGTGCCAGCAGTTACTTTAAGGGACAGGGGTTCGACACTGAAGCTTTCTTT. Its translation is CASSYFKGQGFDTEAFF.